This T cell receptor beta chain originates from a study of blood T cells in healthy people across ages. Study-level findings and limits: Strong correlation existed between TCR beta diversity and naive T cell percentage.

A second PCR of about 6 to 11 cycles used a sample-barcoded 5' primer and a J-beta primer mix. Unique molecular identifiers of 12 random nucleotides labeled each cDNA. TCRdb reprocessed the 5' RACE reads with MiXCR, giving one entry per CDR3 protein. The table has 1.4 million or so distinct CDR3 sequences, approximately 39% seen once. Concerning this clonotype: What it recognizes is unknown.

This CDR3 contains 13 residues. Per the germline V gene, CDR1 is MNHEY and CDR2 is SVGAGI. V was cut by 2 bases and J by 3 bases, with 5 bases left in between. Staff drew around 10 milliliters of peripheral blood from each donor. The source is a woman between 18 and 29 years old in good health. Sequencing was carried out using blood. V usage is TRBV6-5 and J usage is TRBJ1-5; D not certain. DNA for the CDR3: TGTGCCAGCAGTTACGTAGTCAATCAGCCCCAGCATTTT. The encoded protein is CASSYVVNQPQHF.